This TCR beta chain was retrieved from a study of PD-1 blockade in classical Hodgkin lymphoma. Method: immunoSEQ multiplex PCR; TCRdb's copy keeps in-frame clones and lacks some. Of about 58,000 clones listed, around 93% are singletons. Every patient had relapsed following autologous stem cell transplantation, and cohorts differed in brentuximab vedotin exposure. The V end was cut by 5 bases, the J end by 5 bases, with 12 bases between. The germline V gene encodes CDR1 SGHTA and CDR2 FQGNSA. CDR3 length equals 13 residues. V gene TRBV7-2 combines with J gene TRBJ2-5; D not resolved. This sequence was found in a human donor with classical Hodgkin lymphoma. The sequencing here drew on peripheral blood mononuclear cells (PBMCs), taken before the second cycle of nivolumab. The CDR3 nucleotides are TGTGCCAGCAGCCCCCAGAGGACCGAGACCCAGTACTTC. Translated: CASSPQRTETQYF.